This T cell receptor (beta chain) is drawn from a study of T cells in Graves' hyperthyroidism and ophthalmopathy. TCR beta CDR3 sequences were amplified from RNA transcripts. Researchers ran a first-round RT-PCR on the TCR CDR3 using the HTBI primer set. TCRdb reanalysed the multiplex PCR reads using MiXCR and keeps one entry per CDR3 protein. The sample yields approximately 400,000 distinct CDR3 sequences, roughly 15% seen once. In this sample, this clonotype turned up many times. Germline lookup yields CDR1 SNHLY and CDR2 FYNNEI. The CDR3 has 14 residues. V was trimmed by 7 bases and J by 1 base, leaving 10 bases between them.

The specimen sequenced was blood. The receptor was isolated from a woman younger than 45 with Graves' ophthalmopathy. The genes are TRBV2 and TRBJ2-2, with D perhaps matching TRBD1 (5 bases). The CDR3 is CASIQEMNTGELFF. CDR3 nucleotide sequence: TGTGCCAGCATACAGGAGATGAACACCGGGGAGCTGTTTTTT.